This T cell receptor (beta chain) was recovered during a study of T cells in Graves' hyperthyroidism and ophthalmopathy. What was amplified from RNA transcripts were TCR beta CDR3 regions. HTBI primers were used for first-round RT-PCR of the TCR CDR3. Each CDR3 protein is one row after TCRdb ran MiXCR on the multiplex PCR reads. The sample includes about 640,000 distinct CDR3 sequences, less than 25% of them seen just once. The PBMCs had their origin in around 10 ml of fresh peripheral blood. What was sequenced was blood. This TCR was sampled from a man aged 30 to 45 with Graves' ophthalmopathy.

The CDR3 loop reads CSARETRGLGWETQYF. The CDR3, as DNA: TGCAGTGCTAGAGAGACCAGGGGGCTGGGTTGGGAGACCCAGTACTTC. The rearrangement joins TRBV20-1 to TRBJ2-5; 8 nucleotides agree with TRBD1. Germline CDR1 is DFQATT and CDR2 is SNEGSKA (reference sequence). The CDR3 extends over 16 amino acids. V trimming: 0 bases; J trimming: 5 bases; junction bases outside the gene matches: 11.